The rows below give T cell receptor beta chains drawn from one sample of a study of blood T cell repertoires in COVID-19. Profiled with immunoSEQ multiplex PCR; TCRdb holds only in-frame clones, not every one. The data hold 130,000 to 150,000 clones, with approximately 81% observed a single time. The sample taken for sequencing was peripheral blood. These receptors were obtained from a human donor with acute or convalescent COVID-19. The donor label of this sample is uncertain. CDR3s include the opening cysteine and the closing phenylalanine or tryptophan. D genes are given only for firm matches. Expanded clones are given a class, and other clones once, few, many or no size at all.

DNA,CDR3,size,D,J,V,length
TGCGCCAGCAGCCAAGAGTCAGGGGCTCGATATGGCTACACCTTC,CASSQESGARYGYTF,-,-,TRBJ1-2,TRBV4-3,15
TGTGTCAGCAGTTTATCTCAGACAGGGACCGGCTACACCTTC,CVSSLSQTGTGYTF,once,TRBD1,TRBJ1-2,TRBV27,14
TGCGCCAGCAGCTTGGCTGTAAATAATGAAAAACTGTTTTTT,CASSLAVNNEKLFF,-,-,TRBJ1-4,TRBV5-1,14
TGTGCCAGCAGCACAGGGGGCTCAGCCTACGAGCAGTACTTC,CASSTGGSAYEQYF,-,TRBD1,TRBJ2-7,TRBV6-5,14
TGCGCCAGCAGCCAGTACAGTGATCAGCCCCAGCATTTT,CASSQYSDQPQHF,-,-,TRBJ1-5,TRBV4-3,13
TGTGCCCTTAACCCCGGGGGGAAGATAATGAACACTGAAGCTTTCTTT,CALNPGGKIMNTEAFF,-,-,TRBJ1-1,TRBV24-1,16
TGTGCCAGCACCGGCCGGGGGTATGAGCAGTTCTTC,CASTGRGYEQFF,-,-,TRBJ2-1,TRBV12-3/TRBV12-4,12
TGTGCCAGCAGCTTAGTAGCTAGCGGGAACACCTACAATGAGCAGTTCTTC,CASSLVASGNTYNEQFF,once,TRBD2,TRBJ2-1,TRBV7-2,17
TGTGCCAGCAGTGTCAATATAGGCGGGGGGGGAGAGACCCAGTACTTC,CASSVNIGGGGETQYF,-,TRBD2,TRBJ2-5,TRBV6-1,16
TGTGCCAGCAGTGCGTCGGGGGAGGTCCCCTACAATGAGCAGTTCTTC,CASSASGEVPYNEQFF,-,-,TRBJ2-1,TRBV6-1,16
TGTGCCAGCAGCCTCGGGATAGGAAACACCATATATTTT,CASSLGIGNTIYF,-,-,TRBJ1-3,TRBV9,13
TGTGCCACCAAGGGACTAGCGGAATACAATGAGCAGTTCTTC,CATKGLAEYNEQFF,-,TRBD2,TRBJ2-1,TRBV6-5,14
TGCAGTGCTAGTTCGGGGGAACTGGATGGCTACACCTTC,CSASSGELDGYTF,-,-,TRBJ1-2,TRBV20-1,13
TGTGCCAGCAGCGATCAGATAAACTCTGGAAACACCATATATTTT,CASSDQINSGNTIYF,once,-,TRBJ1-3,TRBV6-2/TRBV6-3,15
TGTGCCAGCAGCTTAGACAGGGGACAGCCCCAGCATTTT,CASSLDRGQPQHF,-,-,TRBJ1-5,TRBV11-2,13
TGTGCCAGCAGTTACTCGACCGGGACAGCAACTAATGAAAAACTGTTTTTT,CASSYSTGTATNEKLFF,-,TRBD1,TRBJ1-4,TRBV6-2/TRBV6-3,17
TGTGCCACCTCGGGACAGGGGGTGTCTGAAGCTTTCTTT,CATSGQGVSEAFF,-,TRBD1,TRBJ1-1,TRBV28,13
TGTGCCAGCAGCGTAGAGGGGGCAGGTGGAAACACCATATATTTT,CASSVEGAGGNTIYF,few,TRBD1,TRBJ1-3,TRBV9,15
TGTGCTAGCAGCCCCGAAATCGCGGGGTTATCCTACAATGAGCAGTTCTTC,CASSPEIAGLSYNEQFF,-,-,TRBJ2-1,TRBV7-7,17
TGTGCCTGGAGCAGGGGCCCCTTGTACTTC,CAWSRGPLYF,-,-,TRBJ2-5,TRBV30,10